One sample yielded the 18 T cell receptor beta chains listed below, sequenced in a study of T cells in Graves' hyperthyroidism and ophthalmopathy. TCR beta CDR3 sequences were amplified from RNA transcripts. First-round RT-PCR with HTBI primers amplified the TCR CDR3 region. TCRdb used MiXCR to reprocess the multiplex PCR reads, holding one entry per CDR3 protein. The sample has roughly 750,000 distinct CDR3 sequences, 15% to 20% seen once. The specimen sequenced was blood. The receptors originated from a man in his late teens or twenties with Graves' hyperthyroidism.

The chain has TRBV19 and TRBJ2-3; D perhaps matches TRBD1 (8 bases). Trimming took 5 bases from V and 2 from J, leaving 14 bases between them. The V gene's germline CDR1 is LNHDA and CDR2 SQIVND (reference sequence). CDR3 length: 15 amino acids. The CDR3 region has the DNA TGTGCCAGTAGTCCCACAGGGGGGGACACAGATACGCAGTATTTT. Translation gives CASSPTGGDTDTQYF.

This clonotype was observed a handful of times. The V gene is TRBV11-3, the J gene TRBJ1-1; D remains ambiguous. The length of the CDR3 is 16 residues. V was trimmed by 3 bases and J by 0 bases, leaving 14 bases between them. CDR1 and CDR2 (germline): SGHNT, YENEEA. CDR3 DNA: TGTGCCAGCAGCTTGAAGGGAGGGCAGCTGAACACTGAAGCTTTCTTT. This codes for CASSLKGGQLNTEAFF.

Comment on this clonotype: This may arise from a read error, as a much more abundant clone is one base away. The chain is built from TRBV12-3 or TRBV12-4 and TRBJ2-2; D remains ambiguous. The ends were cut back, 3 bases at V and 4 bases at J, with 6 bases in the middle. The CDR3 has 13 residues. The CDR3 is CASSFAATGELFF. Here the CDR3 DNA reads TGTGCCAGCAGTTTCGCGGCCACCGGGGAGCTGTTTTTT.

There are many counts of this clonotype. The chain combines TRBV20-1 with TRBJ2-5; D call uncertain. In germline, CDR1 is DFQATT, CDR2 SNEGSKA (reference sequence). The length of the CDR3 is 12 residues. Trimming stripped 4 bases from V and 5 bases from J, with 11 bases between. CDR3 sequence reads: CSATPVGETQYF. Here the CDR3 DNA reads TGCAGTGCTACCCCGGTGGGGGAGACCCAGTACTTC.

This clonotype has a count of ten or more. The CDR3 is CASSPSRDRVQETQYF. In DNA form, the CDR3 reads TGTGCCAGCAGCCCTTCCCGGGACAGGGTTCAAGAGACCCAGTACTTC. The chain combines TRBV2 with TRBJ2-5; 9 bases map to TRBD1. With 6 bases clipped from V and 2 bases from J, the junction kept 10 bases outside the gene matches. The CDR3 covers 16 residues. Germline CDR1 is SNHLY and CDR2 is FYNNEI. Variable domain in full (rest from reference TRBV2 and TRBJ2-5): EPEVTQTPSHQVTQMGQEVILRCVPISNHLYFYWYRQILGQKVEFLVSFYNNEISEKSEIFDDQFSVERPDGSNFTLKIRSTKLEDSAMYFCASSPSRDRVQETQYFGPGTRLLVL.

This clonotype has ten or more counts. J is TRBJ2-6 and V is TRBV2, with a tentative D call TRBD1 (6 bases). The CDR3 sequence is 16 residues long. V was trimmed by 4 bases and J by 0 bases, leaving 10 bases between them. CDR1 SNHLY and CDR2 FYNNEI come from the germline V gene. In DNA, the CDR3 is TGTGCCAGCAGTGGACAGGCGACCTCTGGGGCCAACGTCCTGACTTTC. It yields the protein CASSGQATSGANVLTF.

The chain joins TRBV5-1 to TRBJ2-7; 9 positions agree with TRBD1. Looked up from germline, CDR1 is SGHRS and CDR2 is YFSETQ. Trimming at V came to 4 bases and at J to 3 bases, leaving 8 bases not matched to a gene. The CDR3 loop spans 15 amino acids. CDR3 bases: TGCGCCAGCAGCCAAACAGGGGGCTTTCTCTACGAGCAGTACTTC. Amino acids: CASSQTGGFLYEQYF.

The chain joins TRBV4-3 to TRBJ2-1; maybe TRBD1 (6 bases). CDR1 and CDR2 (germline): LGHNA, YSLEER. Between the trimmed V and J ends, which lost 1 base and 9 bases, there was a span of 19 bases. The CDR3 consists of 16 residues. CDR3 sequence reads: CASSQGRQALNGEQFF. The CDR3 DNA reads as TGCGCCAGCAGCCAAGGCCGACAGGCGCTAAATGGTGAGCAGTTCTTC.

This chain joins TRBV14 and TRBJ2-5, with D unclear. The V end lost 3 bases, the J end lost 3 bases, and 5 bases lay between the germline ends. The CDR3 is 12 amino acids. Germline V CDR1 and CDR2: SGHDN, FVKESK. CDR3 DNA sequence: TGTGCCAGCAGCCATATAAAAGAGACCCAGTACTTC. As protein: CASSHIKETQYF.

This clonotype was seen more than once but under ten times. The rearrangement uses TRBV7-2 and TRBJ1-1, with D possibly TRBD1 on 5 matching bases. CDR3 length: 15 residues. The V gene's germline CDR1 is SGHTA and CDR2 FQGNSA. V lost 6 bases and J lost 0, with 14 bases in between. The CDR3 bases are TGTGCCAGCAGTACCCCTGGGGCAATGAACACTGAAGCTTTCTTT. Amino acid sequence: CASSTPGAMNTEAFF.

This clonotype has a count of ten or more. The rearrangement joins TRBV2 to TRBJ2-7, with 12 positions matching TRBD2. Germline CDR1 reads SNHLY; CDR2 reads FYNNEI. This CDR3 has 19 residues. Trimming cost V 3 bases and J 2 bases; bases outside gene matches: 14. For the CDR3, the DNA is TGTGCCAGCAGTGATCGGAGTTGGCTAGCGGGAGGGTCGACCTACGAGCAGTACTTC. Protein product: CASSDRSWLAGGSTYEQYF.

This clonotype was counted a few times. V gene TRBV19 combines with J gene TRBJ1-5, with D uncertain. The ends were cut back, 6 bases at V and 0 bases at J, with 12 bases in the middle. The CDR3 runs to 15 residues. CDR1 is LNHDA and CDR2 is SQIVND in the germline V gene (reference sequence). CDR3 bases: TGTGCCAGTAGCTTCCGAAATCCTAGCAATCAGCCCCAGCATTTT. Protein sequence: CASSFRNPSNQPQHF.

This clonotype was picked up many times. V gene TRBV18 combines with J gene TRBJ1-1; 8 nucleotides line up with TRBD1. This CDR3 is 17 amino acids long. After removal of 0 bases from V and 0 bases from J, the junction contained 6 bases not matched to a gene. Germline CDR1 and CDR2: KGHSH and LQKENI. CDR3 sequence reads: CASSPPDRVRLNTEAFF. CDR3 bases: TGTGCCAGCTCACCACCGGACAGGGTCCGTTTGAACACTGAAGCTTTCTTT.

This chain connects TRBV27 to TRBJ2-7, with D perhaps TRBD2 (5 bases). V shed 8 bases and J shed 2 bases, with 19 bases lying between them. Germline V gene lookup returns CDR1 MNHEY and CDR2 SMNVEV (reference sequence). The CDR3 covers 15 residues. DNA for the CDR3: TGTGCCAGCCGTGCCATAATTGGCGGGCCCTACGAGCAGTACTTC. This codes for CASRAIIGGPYEQYF.

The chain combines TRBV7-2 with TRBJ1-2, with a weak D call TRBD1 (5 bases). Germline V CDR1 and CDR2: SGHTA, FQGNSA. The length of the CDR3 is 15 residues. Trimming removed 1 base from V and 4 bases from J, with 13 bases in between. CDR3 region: CASSLGRQLPYGYTF. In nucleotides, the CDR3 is TGTGCCAGCAGCTTAGGGAGACAGTTGCCCTATGGCTACACCTTC.

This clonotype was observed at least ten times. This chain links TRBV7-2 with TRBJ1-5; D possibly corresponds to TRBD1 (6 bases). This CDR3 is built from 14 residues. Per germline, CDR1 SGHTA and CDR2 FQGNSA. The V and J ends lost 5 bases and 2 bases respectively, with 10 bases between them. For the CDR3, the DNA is TGTGCCAGCAGCACAGGGCTTGGCAATCAGCCCCAGCATTTT. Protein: CASSTGLGNQPQHF.

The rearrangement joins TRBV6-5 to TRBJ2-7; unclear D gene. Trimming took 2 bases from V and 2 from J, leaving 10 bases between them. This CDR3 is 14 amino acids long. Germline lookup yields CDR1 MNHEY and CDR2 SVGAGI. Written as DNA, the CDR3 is TGTGCCAGCAGTTACAGTTTCGGAGCCTACGAGCAGTACTTC. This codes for CASSYSFGAYEQYF.

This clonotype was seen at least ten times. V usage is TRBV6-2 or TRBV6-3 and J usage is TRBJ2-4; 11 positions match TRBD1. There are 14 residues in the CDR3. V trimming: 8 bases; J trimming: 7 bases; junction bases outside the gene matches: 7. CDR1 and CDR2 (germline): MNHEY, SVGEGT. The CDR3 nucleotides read TGTGCCAGCCTAGGACAGGGGGCGCATAACATTCAGTACTTC. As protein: CASLGQGAHNIQYF.